Listed here are 8 T cell receptor beta chains from one sample, sequenced in a study of T cells in Graves' hyperthyroidism and ophthalmopathy. The investigators amplified TCR beta CDR3 regions from RNA transcripts. HTBI primers drove first-round RT-PCR of the TCR CDR3. Each CDR3 protein is one row after TCRdb ran MiXCR on the multiplex PCR reads. The top ten clones hold about 16% of a sample with hundreds of thousands of distinct CDR3 sequences, roughly 15% of them seen once. The sample consisted of blood. The receptors originated from a woman aged 18-29 years with Graves' ophthalmopathy.

In this sample, this clonotype turned up many times. CDR3 sequence: CASSLTSGLPPTDTQYF. The CDR3 nucleotides read TGTGCCAGCAGCTTAACCTCAGGACTACCCCCCACAGATACGCAGTATTTT. The chain combines TRBV7-8 with TRBJ2-3; tentative D call: TRBD2 (6 bases). V was clipped by 2 bases and J by 2 bases, with 17 bases between them. This CDR3 has 17 residues. Germline V gives CDR1 SGHVS, CDR2 FQNEAQ.

This clonotype has a handful of counts. The V gene is TRBV5-1, the J gene TRBJ1-1; weak D call: TRBD1 (6 bases). Germline V gives CDR1 SGHRS, CDR2 YFSETQ. V gave up 0 bases and J gave up 12 bases, with 15 bases separating them. The CDR3 consists of 13 residues. The CDR3, as DNA: TGCGCCAGCAGCTTGGAGGGGGGGTTCGAAACTTTCTTT. Protein sequence: CASSLEGGFETFF.

This clonotype has just a few counts. The chain is built from TRBV6-1 and TRBJ1-1; no clear D gene. CDR1 and CDR2 (germline): MNHNS, SASEGT. Trimming cost V 6 bases and J 4 bases, with 9 bases left between them. The CDR3 runs to 12 residues. The CDR3 DNA reads TGTGCCAGCAGGGACGGCGCCACTGAAGCTTTCTTT. This translates into CASRDGATEAFF.

Ten or more counts support this clonotype. The rearrangement uses TRBV27 and TRBJ2-1, with TRBD2 matching 10 bases. With 8 bases clipped from V and 5 bases from J, the junction kept 3 bases outside the gene matches. The CDR3 consists of 13 residues. Germline V gene data show CDR1 as MNHEY and CDR2 as SMNVEV (reference sequence). CDR3 DNA: TGTGCCAGCGCAGGACTAGCGGACAATGAGCAGTTCTTC. It translates to CASAGLADNEQFF.

This clonotype showed up many times. The J gene is TRBJ2-7, the V gene TRBV6-5, with D unresolved. Germline CDR1 is MNHEY and CDR2 is SVGAGI. The CDR3 runs to 15 residues. V lost 0 bases and J lost 2, with 11 bases in between. DNA for the CDR3: TGTGCCAGCAGTTACTCGTATAGGGATACCTACGAGCAGTACTTC. Protein: CASSYSYRDTYEQYF.

This clonotype has at least ten counts. The chain recombines TRBV11-2 with TRBJ2-2; weak D call: TRBD1 (6 bases). CDR1 SGHAT and CDR2 FQNNGV come from the germline V gene. Trimming took off 5 bases at V and 7 bases at J, with 14 bases between the two ends. The CDR3 totals 14 residues. The CDR3 loop reads CASSQITGHGELFF. The DNA for the CDR3 is TGTGCCAGCAGCCAAATAACAGGGCACGGGGAGCTGTTTTTT.

This clonotype was counted ten times or more. The chain is built from TRBV7-9 and TRBJ2-5, with 7 bases matching TRBD1. The germline gives CDR1 SEHNR, CDR2 FQNEAQ (reference sequence). The V and J ends lost 5 bases and 5 bases, in that order; junction bases with no gene match: 11. This CDR3 region has 15 residues. CDR3 residues: CASSLENRGSETQYF. DNA of the CDR3: TGTGCCAGCAGCCTAGAGAACAGGGGTAGTGAGACCCAGTACTTC.

This clonotype was counted at least ten times. This chain connects TRBV13 to TRBJ2-5; 16 bases map to TRBD2. CDR1 and CDR2 (germline): PRHDT, FYEKMQ (reference sequence). After removal of 0 bases from V and 2 bases from J, the junction contained 6 bases not matched to a gene. The CDR3 is 19 residues long. This CDR3 reads CASSLGSGTSGGGQETQYF. Here the CDR3 DNA reads TGTGCCAGCAGCTTAGGTTCCGGGACTAGCGGGGGGGGTCAAGAGACCCAGTACTTC.